This T cell receptor (beta chain) was sequenced for a study of blood T cell repertoires in COVID-19. Germline V CDR1 and CDR2: SGHRS, YFSETQ. CDR3 length: 14 amino acids. V was pared by 5 bases and J by 0 bases, with 10 bases between. Using immunoSEQ multiplex PCR, the repertoire was profiled, and TCRdb retains in-frame clones only, with some absent. The data hold approximately 80,000 clones, with over 70% observed a single time. Material: peripheral blood. The TCR was taken from a man aged 50 to 59 with active or convalescent COVID-19. This chain uses TRBV5-1 with TRBJ2-3; possibly TRBD2 for D (7 bases). CDR3 residues: CASRRGPSTDTQYF. CDR3 DNA sequence: TGCGCCAGCAGGCGGGGGCCGAGCACAGATACGCAGTATTTT. Using reference TRBV5-1 and TRBJ2-3 for the parts outside the CDR3, the full variable domain is KAGVTQTPRYLIKTRGQQVTLSCSPISGHRSVSWYQQTPGQGLQFLFEYFSETQRNKGNFPGRFSGRQFSNSRSEMNVSTLELGDSALYLCASRRGPSTDTQYFGPGTRLTVL.